This T cell receptor beta chain was found in a study of cytomegalovirus exposure and HLA in healthy donors. Regarding the study as a whole: Fewer N-insertions than the roughly 670-donor mean were reportedly shown by an Asian-associated ancestry cluster in a later analysis. Sequencing likely generated an artifact that appeared as a cluster of highly shared sequence variants. Overall, about 160 TCR beta chains were annotated as cytomegalovirus-associated.

The PCR made use of 60 Vbeta and 13 Jbeta primers. In the authors' methods: It was a later analysis that counted about 80 million unique TCR beta chains, of which roughly 11 million were shared. Produced via immunoSEQ multiplex PCR; TCRdb's table is partial and in-frame only. From that table come the V and J calls and clone size; the DNA was used to work out D and trimming. The sample consists of 150,000 or so clones, around three quarters of them appearing once. Trimming cost V 0 bases and J 0 bases, with 6 bases left between them. Per germline, CDR1 KGHSH and CDR2 LQKENI. This CDR3 is built from 14 residues. This clone was seen just once. Its antigen is unknown. Other DNA sequences in this sample translate to the same CDR3.

This chain connects TRBV18 to TRBJ2-7, with D hard to call. Sequenced sample: PBMCs. This receptor was identified in a woman aged 40 to 50 in good health and CMV-seronegative. The CDR3 region has the DNA TGTGCCAGCTCACCACCGTCCCTCTCCTACGAGCAGTACTTC. Translated, it gives CASSPPSLSYEQYF.